The clone carrying this T cell receptor beta chain was seen a few times. Its cognate antigen is unknown. The entry originates in a study of identical twins. Germline CDR1 SGHNT, CDR2 YYREEE (reference sequence). There are 15 residues in the CDR3. V lost 6 bases and J 3 bases, leaving 18 bases between the germline ends. Overall study results and limits: Researchers caution that invariant MAIT and iNKT cells could partly confound zero-insertion analyses. Cord blood beta clonotypes that were abundant carried fewer insertions, and memory repertoires showed no such trend.

Each CDR3 protein gets one entry after TCRdb re-called the 5' RACE reads with MiXCR. The data contain about 700,000 distinct CDR3 sequences, approximately 9% of them singletons. The sample was also linked to a second study, of yellow fever vaccine responses in identical twins.

The chain uses TRBV5-4 and TRBJ1-2; perhaps TRBD1 as D (6 bases). Sequenced material: PBMCs. The sequence derives from a woman younger than 30 in good health. The chain's CDR3 is CASTKLDSAYYGYTF. CDR3 in DNA: TGTGCCAGCACCAAGCTGGACAGCGCCTACTATGGCTACACCTTC.